This T cell receptor (beta chain) was profiled in a study of cytomegalovirus exposure and HLA in healthy donors. In the PCR, 60 Vbeta and 13 Jbeta primers were used. The data were produced by immunoSEQ multiplex PCR, yet TCRdb's version contains in-frame clones alone and is incomplete. Of about 180,000 clones in the sample, 70% to 85% are singletons; the top ten hold 0.95% to 1.5%. The germline V and J ends were trimmed by 3 bases and 7 bases, with 13 bases remaining between them. This CDR3 is 14 amino acids long. The germline CDR1 and CDR2 sequences are SNHLY and FYNNEI. Study-wide results and limits: Roughly uniform sequencing depth across donors was assumed, possibly incorrectly. Earlier analysis found most TCR beta V segments productive about 90% or about 30% of the time. The availability of immune exposure information extended only to CMV serostatus. It was confirmed in vitro that a few of the CMV-associated chains were specific for CMV antigens.

As regards this clone: Its antigen is currently unknown. This sample includes further DNA sequences coding for the same CDR3.

The source of this sequence is a girl aged 2-10 years in good health and CMV-seropositive. The chain uses TRBV2 and TRBJ2-1, with D perhaps TRBD1 (5 bases). The sample was PBMCs. CDR3 DNA: TGTGCCAGCAGTGAGGGGCGACGGAAAAATGAGCAGTTCTTC. It specifies CASSEGRRKNEQFF.